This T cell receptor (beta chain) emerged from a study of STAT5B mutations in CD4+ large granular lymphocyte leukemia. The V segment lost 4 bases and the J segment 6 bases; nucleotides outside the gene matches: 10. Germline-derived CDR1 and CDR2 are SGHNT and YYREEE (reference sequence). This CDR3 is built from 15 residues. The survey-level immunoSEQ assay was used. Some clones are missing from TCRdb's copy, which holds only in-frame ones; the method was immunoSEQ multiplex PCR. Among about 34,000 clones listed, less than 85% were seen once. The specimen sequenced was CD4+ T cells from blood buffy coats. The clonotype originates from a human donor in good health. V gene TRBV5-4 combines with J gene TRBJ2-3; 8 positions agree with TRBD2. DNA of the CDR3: TGTGCCAGCAGCCCAACTAGCGGATCAGGGGATACGCAGTATTTT. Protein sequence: CASSPTSGSGDTQYF.